Listed here are 22 T cell receptor beta chains from one sample, sequenced in a study of T cell responses to AZD1222 COVID-19 vaccine (dated by TCRdb to about 2021). The sample's time point, from its label and the paper: baseline before first vaccination. Libraries were constructed by the immunoSEQ multiplex PCR assay. In TCRdb, the immuneACCESS table is reduced to in-frame sequences with V and J assigned. These tables do not hold every clone; where another copy was compared, an unresolved V gene accounts for under half, and the others remain unexplained. The sample contains around 160,000 clones, approximately 88% of them found a single time. Less than 15% of the sample belongs to the ten largest clones. The sample consisted of peripheral blood, taken on day 0 of AZD1222 vaccination. These receptors came from an adult in good health.

The V call is TRBV19, the J call TRBJ1-2; D perhaps matches TRBD1 (6 bases). CDR1 and CDR2 from the germline V gene are LNHDA and SQIVND (reference sequence). This CDR3 has 16 amino acids. Trimming stripped 3 bases from V and 3 bases from J, with 17 bases between. The CDR3 region has the DNA TGTGCCAGTAGTATTGGGAGGGGGTTAAGGGACTATGGCTACACCTTC. Translating it yields CASSIGRGLRDYGYTF.

This chain joins TRBV2 and TRBJ1-2; D perhaps matches TRBD1 (5 bases). The CDR3 length is 15 residues. Germline V gives CDR1 SNHLY, CDR2 FYNNEI. Trimming shortened V by 7 bases and J by 4 bases, and 19 bases separated the two germline ends. The chain's CDR3 is CASNERGSWGYGYTF. CDR3 in DNA: TGTGCCAGCAACGAACGGGGGAGTTGGGGCTATGGCTACACCTTC.

This clone was recorded a few times. The V call is TRBV9, the J call TRBJ2-1; unclear D gene. Trimming shortened V by 0 bases and J by 7 bases, and 8 bases separated the two germline ends. Germline V gives CDR1 SGDLS, CDR2 YYNGEE. The CDR3 is made up of 13 amino acids. CDR3 residues: CASSVGTQNEQFF. The CDR3, as DNA: TGTGCCAGCAGCGTAGGGACCCAAAATGAGCAGTTCTTC.

This chain links TRBV12-3 or TRBV12-4 with TRBJ1-1, with TRBD1 as a possible D gene (6 bases). Trimming removed 8 bases at V and 8 bases at J, with 18 bases between. The length of the CDR3 is 13 residues. The CDR3 sequence is CASGRGGLLEAFF. The CDR3 bases are TGTGCCAGCGGGAGAGGGGGGCTCCTGGAAGCTTTCTTT.

The V call is TRBV6-2 or TRBV6-3, the J call TRBJ1-3; D is undetermined. The V gene lost 5 bases and the J gene lost 0 bases, with 14 bases spanning the gap. The CDR3 has 16 amino acids. The V gene's germline CDR1 is MNHEY and CDR2 SVGEGT. The CDR3 DNA reads TGTGCCAGCAGTCCACGGTGGAGTTCCTCTGGAAACACCATATATTTT. Protein sequence: CASSPRWSSSGNTIYF.

The rearrangement uses TRBV2 and TRBJ1-5; the D gene is possibly TRBD1 (6 bases). Trimming stripped 5 bases from V and 4 bases from J, with 6 bases between. The V gene's germline CDR1 is SNHLY and CDR2 FYNNEI. The CDR3 is 12 residues long. The CDR3 protein is CASSRGNQPQHF. CDR3 in DNA: TGTGCCAGCAGTAGGGGGAATCAGCCCCAGCATTTT.

The chain employs TRBV28 and TRBJ1-2, with 7 positions matching TRBD1. Germline trimming cut 1 base from V and 7 bases from J; bases unmatched to any gene: 9. The CDR3 covers 15 residues. Germline V lookup: CDR1 MDHEN, CDR2 SYDVKM. The CDR3 DNA reads TGTGCCAGCAGTTTATATGCTCATCGGACAGGTGGCTACACCTTC. Its translation: CASSLYAHRTGGYTF.

As concerns this clone: The sample carries other DNA sequences with the same CDR3. The V and J genes are TRBV19 and TRBJ1-5; D gene uncertain. Trimming cost V 3 bases and J 4 bases, with 4 bases left between them. CDR3 length: 12 amino acids. Germline V gene data show CDR1 as LNHDA and CDR2 as SQIVND (reference sequence). The CDR3 DNA sequence: TGTGCCAGTAGTATCGGAAATCAGCCCCAGCATTTT. This codes for CASSIGNQPQHF.

The chain has TRBV18 and TRBJ1-3; D may be TRBD1 (5 bases). The CDR3 totals 17 residues. CDR1 is KGHSH, CDR2 LQKENI, per germline. The V and J ends lost 6 bases and 2 bases respectively, with 20 bases between them. The CDR3 DNA is TGTGCCAGCTCCGCCGCCCGGGACGAGCGAACTGGAAACACCATATATTTT. It is translated as CASSAARDERTGNTIYF.

CDR3 nucleotide sequence: TGTGCCAGCGTGGGACTAGCGGGGGGGATGCTTCAAGAGACCCAGTACTTC. Its protein is CASVGLAGGMLQETQYF. The chain has TRBV27 and TRBJ2-5, with TRBD2 identical over 16 bases. Germline CDR1 and CDR2: MNHEY and SMNVEV (reference sequence). The length of the CDR3 is 17 residues. V shed 8 bases and J 2 bases; nucleotides not matched to a gene: 8.

The J gene is TRBJ2-3, the V gene TRBV7-8, with D possibly TRBD2 on 5 matching bases. The CDR3 sequence is 13 residues long. V was trimmed by 5 bases and J by 4 bases, leaving 10 bases between them. Germline V gene sequence: CDR1 SGHVS, CDR2 FQNEAQ. The chain's CDR3 is CASSPSRSDTQYF. The CDR3 coding sequence is TGTGCCAGCAGCCCTAGCAGATCAGATACGCAGTATTTT.

This clone came up many times. V gene TRBV6-2 or TRBV6-3 combines with J gene TRBJ2-2, with 9 bases aligning to TRBD1. This CDR3 spans 17 amino acids. CDR1 is MNHEY and CDR2 is SVGEGT in the germline V gene. J lost 6 bases, V lost 0 bases, and 8 bases had no gene match. The CDR3 is CASSYSSTGQGSGELFF. CDR3 DNA: TGTGCCAGCAGTTACTCTTCAACAGGACAGGGGTCCGGGGAGCTGTTTTTT.

The chain uses TRBV6-5 and TRBJ1-1; no clear D gene. This CDR3 contains 15 residues. The germline V and J ends were trimmed by 7 bases and 1 base, with 16 bases remaining between them. The germline gives CDR1 MNHEY, CDR2 SVGAGI. CDR3 nucleotides: TGTGCCAGCACCCCTGGAGGGCGGGGGAACACTGAAGCTTTCTTT. Encoded protein: CASTPGGRGNTEAFF.

This chain links TRBV24-1 with TRBJ1-4; D is undetermined. V shed 0 bases and J shed 4 bases, with 8 bases lying between them. CDR1 and CDR2 (germline): KGHDR, SFDVKD. The CDR3 is 15 residues long. The CDR3 nucleotides read TGTGCCACCAGTGATTTGAGTGGGATTAATGAAAAACTGTTTTTT. Translated, it gives CATSDLSGINEKLFF.

The rearrangement uses TRBV2 and TRBJ2-1, with D maybe TRBD2 (7 bases). Between the trimmed V and J ends, which lost 9 bases and 7 bases, there was a span of 10 bases. This CDR3 is built from 11 residues. Germline lookup yields CDR1 SNHLY and CDR2 FYNNEI. The CDR3 DNA follows: TGTGCCAGGGGGGGGCTGAATGAGCAGTTCTTC. Amino acid sequence: CARGGLNEQFF. Full variable domain (outside the CDR3, taken from reference TRBV2 and TRBJ2-1): EPEVTQTPSHQVTQMGQEVILRCVPISNHLYFYWYRQILGQKVEFLVSFYNNEISEKSEIFDDQFSVERPDGSNFTLKIRSTKLEDSAMYFCARGGLNEQFFGPGTRLTVL.

This chain joins TRBV10-3 and TRBJ1-6; 9 bases line up with TRBD1. The CDR3 is made up of 16 amino acids. The V segment lost 0 bases and the J segment 6 bases; nucleotides outside the gene matches: 3. Germline lookup yields CDR1 ENHRY and CDR2 SYGVKD. In DNA form, the CDR3 reads TGTGCCATCAGTGAGTCGGACAGGGGTCTTAATTCACCCCTCCACTTT. Amino acids: CAISESDRGLNSPLHF.

This chain uses TRBV11-2 with TRBJ1-5, with a weak D call TRBD1 (6 bases). The CDR3 runs 13 residues. Germline V gene lookup returns CDR1 SGHAT and CDR2 FQNNGV. V dropped 5 bases and J dropped 4 bases, with 9 bases sitting between them. The CDR3 DNA reads as TGTGCCAGCAGCGTACAGGGTAATCAGCCCCAGCATTTT. Its translation: CASSVQGNQPQHF.

The chain couples TRBV9 to TRBJ2-7; D remains ambiguous. The CDR3 has 14 amino acids. V was clipped by 0 bases and J by 0 bases, with 7 bases between them. Germline V gives CDR1 SGDLS, CDR2 YYNGEE. CDR3 nucleotide sequence: TGTGCCAGCAGCGTAGGCCGGAGCTCCTACGAGCAGTACTTC. Translation: CASSVGRSSYEQYF.

V is TRBV27 and J is TRBJ1-2; D unresolved. Germline assignment: CDR1 MNHEY and CDR2 SMNVEV (reference sequence). V was clipped by 6 bases and J by 5 bases, with 16 bases between them. The CDR3 extends over 14 amino acids. CDR3 sequence reads: CASSPRQALYGYTF. In DNA form, the CDR3 reads TGTGCCAGCAGCCCCAGACAAGCACTTTATGGCTACACCTTC.

CDR3 in DNA: TGTGCCAGCAGTGCCCGGGACGCCGGGGAGCTGTTTTTT. It is translated as CASSARDAGELFF. The J gene is TRBJ2-2, the V gene TRBV6-4; D possibly matches TRBD1 or TRBD2 (5 bases each). Looked up from germline, CDR1 is MRHNA and CDR2 is SNTAGT. The CDR3 has 13 amino acids. V lost 4 bases and J lost 6, with 9 bases in between.

This clone was observed a few times. V and J are TRBV14 and TRBJ1-4, with D possibly being TRBD1 (6 bases). This CDR3 has 13 residues. Trimming removed 2 bases from V and 8 bases from J, with 9 bases in between. CDR1 is SGHDN and CDR2 is FVKESK in the germline V gene. The CDR3 DNA reads TGTGCCAGCAGCCAAACAGGGATGGAAAAACTGTTTTTT. Protein sequence: CASSQTGMEKLFF.

The V call is TRBV19, the J call TRBJ1-1, with D uncertain. Germline V gives CDR1 LNHDA, CDR2 SQIVND (reference sequence). Trimming left V 5 bases short and J 0 bases short, with 16 bases between. The CDR3 runs 16 residues. The CDR3 reads CASSDPPDGLNTEAFF. The DNA for the CDR3 is TGTGCCAGTAGTGACCCTCCCGATGGATTGAACACTGAAGCTTTCTTT.